This T cell receptor beta chain was identified during a study of blood T cells in healthy people across ages. To note about this clonotype: The antigen is not known.

Trimming left V 4 bases short and J 6 bases short, with 19 bases between. The CDR3 is 16 residues long. The germline gives CDR1 KGHSH, CDR2 LQKENI. Primers used in a second PCR of about 7 to 12 cycles were a sample-barcoded 5' primer and a J-beta primer mix. Unique molecular identifiers of 12 random nucleotides labeled each cDNA. TCRdb reanalysed the 5' RACE reads using MiXCR and keeps one entry per CDR3 protein. The sample has 660,000 or so distinct CDR3 sequences; around 54% are singletons. Regarding the study as a whole: Strong correlation linked observed beta diversity and percent naive T cells.

V and J are TRBV18 and TRBJ2-1; D remains unclear. The specimen sequenced was blood. The clonotype originates from a man aged 60 to 75 in good health. The CDR3 loop reads CASSLPGLGEGNEQFF. CDR3 bases: TGTGCCAGCTCACTACCAGGTTTGGGCGAAGGCAATGAGCAGTTCTTC.